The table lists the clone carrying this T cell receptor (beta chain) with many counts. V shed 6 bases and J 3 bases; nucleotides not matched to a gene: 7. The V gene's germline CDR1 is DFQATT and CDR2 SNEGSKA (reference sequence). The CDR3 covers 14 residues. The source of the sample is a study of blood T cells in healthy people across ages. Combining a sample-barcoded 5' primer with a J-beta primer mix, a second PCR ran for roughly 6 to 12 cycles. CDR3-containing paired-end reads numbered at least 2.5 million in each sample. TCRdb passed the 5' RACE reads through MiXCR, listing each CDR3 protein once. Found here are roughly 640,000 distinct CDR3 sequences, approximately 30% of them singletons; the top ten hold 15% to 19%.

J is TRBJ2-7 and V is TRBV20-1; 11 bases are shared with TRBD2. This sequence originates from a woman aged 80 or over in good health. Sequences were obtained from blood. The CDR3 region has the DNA TGCAGTGCAAAAACTAGCGGGGGAAACTACGAGCAGTACTTC. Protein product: CSAKTSGGNYEQYF.